This entry lists 8 T cell receptor beta chains sequenced from one sample in a study of T cells in women clearing cervical HPV infection. Profiling relied on immunoSEQ multiplex PCR, and the TCRdb table lists in-frame clones only, not all of them. The sample holds approximately 22,000 clones. The specimen was blood buffy coat. The receptors were gathered from a woman aged 18-70 years with a cervical HPV16 infection that either progressed to CIN3+ or cleared (not recorded which).

Worth noting for this clone: The observed sequence ends 3 residues before the CDR3 terminus, with the missing tail filled in from the germline J gene. The chain joins TRBV6-2 or TRBV6-3 to TRBJ1-2, with D possibly matching TRBD1 (5 bases). The CDR3 is 14 residues long. CDR1 and CDR2 (germline): MNHEY, SVGEGT. This chain's CDR3 is CASSRDDRTDTYTF. Partial CDR3 DNA: TGTGCCAGCAGCAGGGATGATCGCACAGATACC.

In the case of this clone: Coverage ceases 3 residues before the CDR3 finishes, and the germline J gene fills in the end. The V call is TRBV5-1, the J call TRBJ1-4; TRBD1 agrees at 8 bases. This CDR3 is built from 18 residues. Germline CDR1 reads SGHRS; CDR2 reads YFSETQ. Trimming removed 4 bases from V and 2 bases from J; junction bases left unmatched: 13. The CDR3 DNA, read in part, is TGCGCCAGCAGCCCAGGACAGGGAAGTGTCCCGACTAATGAAAAA. Amino acids: CASSPGQGSVPTNEK. In full, the CDR3 is CASSPGQGSVPTNEKLFF. The entire variable domain, with the rest obtained from reference TRBV5-1 and TRBJ1-4, is as follows: KAGVTQTPRYLIKTRGQQVTLSCSPISGHRSVSWYQQTPGQGLQFLFEYFSETQRNKGNFPGRFSGRQFSNSRSEMNVSTLELGDSALYLCASSPGQGSVPTNEKLFFGSGTQLSVL.

Turning to this clone: The sequenced fragment ends 3 residues before the CDR3 boundary, so the rest is inferred from the germline J gene. The chain is built from TRBV16 and TRBJ1-2; TRBD1 aligns across 8 bases. CDR1 and CDR2 (germline): KGHSY, FQNENV. The CDR3 runs 15 residues. With 5 bases clipped from V and 0 bases from J, the junction kept 5 bases outside the gene matches. Partial CDR3 DNA: TGTGCCAGCAGCATACGGACAGGGACTAACTATGGC. It yields the protein CASSIRTGTNYG. The whole CDR3 reads CASSIRTGTNYGYTF.

To note about this clone: The CDR3 end is not reached by the read, which stops 3 residues before it; the germline J gene fills it in. V and J are TRBV19 and TRBJ1-2; D remains unclear. Germline V gene sequence: CDR1 LNHDA, CDR2 SQIVND (reference sequence). This CDR3 spans 12 amino acids. V shed 7 bases and J shed 7 bases, with 13 bases lying between them. The CDR3 DNA, read in part, is TGTGCCAGTACCAAACGAGGCGGTGGC. As protein: CASTKRGGG. The full CDR3 reads CASTKRGGGYTF.

Comment on this clone: The read falls 3 residues short of the CDR3 end, and the missing part is taken from the germline J gene. V and J are TRBV2 and TRBJ2-7; perhaps TRBD2 as D (5 bases). CDR1 and CDR2 from the germline V gene are SNHLY and FYNNEI. This CDR3 is 14 amino acids long. Trimming left V 0 bases short and J 6 bases short, with 12 bases between. CDR3 DNA, as far as it was read: TGTGCCAGCAGTGAAGCTCGGGGTAAGGGCGAG. Residues: CASSEARGKGE. The entire CDR3 is CASSEARGKGEQYF.

Worth noting for this clone: One end of the junction fails to match germline, which may point to a read error. Coverage ceases 3 residues before the CDR3 finishes, and the germline J gene fills in the end. The chain carries TRBV18 and TRBJ1-5; D is unclear. The CDR3 is 15 residues long. Germline V gene sequence: CDR1 KGHSH, CDR2 LQKENI. CDR3 in amino acids: CASSPPAGYQEPQHF. CDR3 DNA, as far as it was read: TGTGCCAGCTCCCCACCGGCGGGATACCAAGAGCCC. Drawing the rest from reference TRBV18 and TRBJ1-5, the complete variable domain is NAGVMQNPRHLVRRRGQEARLRCSPMKGHSHVYWYRQLPEEGLKFMVYLQKENIIDESGMPKERFSAEFPKEGPSILRIQQVVRGDSAAYFCASSPPAGYQEPQHFGDGTRLSIL.

Worth noting for this clone: The read ends 3 residues before the CDR3 terminus; that terminus is restored from the germline J gene. The chain links TRBV9 to TRBJ2-7; 7 nucleotides line up with TRBD1. From germline, CDR1 is SGDLS and CDR2 YYNGEE. CDR3 length: 14 residues. V lost 0 bases to trimming and J lost 3 bases; unmatched junction nucleotides: 3. Incomplete CDR3 DNA: TGTGCCAGCAGCGTAGCAGGGGGTTTCTACGAG. Its translation is CASSVAGGFYE. The CDR3 in its entirety is CASSVAGGFYEQYF.

Concerning this clone: The sequenced fragment ends 3 residues before the CDR3 boundary, so the rest is inferred from the germline J gene. This chain links TRBV7-6 with TRBJ1-1; D is perhaps TRBD1 (6 bases). CDR3 length: 15 amino acids. The germline V gene encodes CDR1 SGHVS and CDR2 FNYEAQ. V was cut by 1 base and J by 0 bases, with 9 bases left in between. CDR3 DNA (partial): TGTGCCAGCAGCTTAGAGGGGGATCTGAACACTGAA. Translation gives CASSLEGDLNTE. The complete CDR3 protein is CASSLEGDLNTEAFF.